The sequence of this TCR beta chain was determined in a study of Ad26.COV2.S vaccination and SARS-CoV-2 variants. Across the study: Donor was one of the participants in the Ad26.COV2.S arm of the COV1001 trial. Doses of Ad26.COV2.S were injected into muscle once or twice, 56 days apart.

Points on this clone: Its cognate antigen is unknown.

Treatment described: some 20 received Ad26.COV2.S at low or high dose, single or two shots; 5 received placebo; per-sample allocation not given. Specimens were obtained on day 63 following the first vaccine or placebo injection. Donor was an adult aged 18-55 years in Boston. TCRdb keeps only in-frame clones here, not all; method: immunoSEQ multiplex PCR. The repertoire has about 350,000 clones, roughly 90% of them found once; the top ten carry 6.4%. Study observations and caveats: The placebo group had lower spike-specific TCR breadth than the vaccine recipients did.

Germline CDR1 reads SGHNT; CDR2 reads YENEEA. V gave up 0 bases and J gave up 4 bases, with 7 bases separating them. The CDR3 contains 14 residues. The genes are TRBV11-3 and TRBJ2-1; the D is unclear. Sample: peripheral blood, taken in a trial of Ad26.COV2.S vaccine versus placebo. This receptor was obtained from a person aged 18-60 years who received the Ad26.COV2.S COVID-19 vaccine or a placebo. This CDR3 is CASSLDHEYNEQFF. The CDR3 nucleotides are TGTGCCAGCAGCTTAGATCACGAATACAATGAGCAGTTCTTC. Together with reference TRBV11-3 and TRBJ2-1, the CDR3 gives the full variable domain: EAGVVQSPRYKIIEKKQPVAFWCNPISGHNTLYWYLQNLGQGPELLIRYENEEAVDDSQLPKDRFSAERLKGVDSTLKIQPAELGDSAVYLCASSLDHEYNEQFFGPGTRLTVL.